The 21 T cell receptor beta chains below all came from one sample that was sequenced in a study of cytomegalovirus exposure and HLA in healthy donors. PCR involved 60 Vbeta and 13 Jbeta primers. TCRdb keeps only in-frame clones here, not all; method: immunoSEQ multiplex PCR. The sample carries 150,000 or so clones, around a tenth recorded once. Source material: PBMCs. Receptors originate from a man aged 50 to 59 in good health and CMV-seronegative.

This clone was picked up a small number of times. The chain uses TRBV5-1 and TRBJ2-1; 8 bases match TRBD2. The ends lost 4 bases at V and 7 bases at J; junction bases unmatched: 10. This CDR3 has 15 residues. Germline CDR1 reads SGHRS; CDR2 reads YFSETQ. CDR3 DNA: TGCGCCAGCAGCCCAGCGGGGGAGGGGGTAAATGAGCAGTTCTTC. Translation: CASSPAGEGVNEQFF.

This clone was observed a few times. The chain couples TRBV5-4 to TRBJ2-1, with 7 bases fitting TRBD2. V dropped 0 bases and J dropped 4; count of bases not matched to a gene: 4. CDR3 length: 15 amino acids. Germline V lookup: CDR1 SGHNT, CDR2 YYREEE (reference sequence). CDR3 sequence: CASSLGAGEYNEQFF. CDR3 coding DNA: TGTGCCAGCAGCTTGGGCGCGGGAGAGTACAATGAGCAGTTCTTC.

The table lists this clone with a few counts. CDR3 region: CASQRQLNTEAFF. CDR3 DNA sequence: TGTGCCTCCCAGAGACAGCTAAACACTGAAGCTTTCTTT. The chain is built from TRBV11-2 and TRBJ1-1; the D gene is possibly TRBD1 (5 bases). Trimming removed 11 bases at V and 2 bases at J, with 15 bases between. CDR3 length: 13 amino acids. Germline V lookup: CDR1 SGHAT, CDR2 FQNNGV. Variable domain in full (rest from reference TRBV11-2 and TRBJ1-1): EAGVAQSPRYKIIEKRQSVAFWCNPISGHATLYWYQQILGQGPKLLIQFQNNGVVDDSQLPKDRFSAERLKGVDSTLKIQPAKLEDSAVYLCASQRQLNTEAFFGQGTRLTVV.

The chain joins TRBV29-1 to TRBJ2-5, with D tentatively TRBD1 (7 bases). Looked up from germline, CDR1 is SQVTM and CDR2 is ANQGSEA. CDR3 length: 13 amino acids. With 4 bases removed from V and 4 bases from J, the gap between germline ends came to 13 bases. The CDR3 DNA reads as TGCAGCGTTGTGGGCGGGACAGTAGAGACCCAGTACTTC. Its protein product is CSVVGGTVETQYF. Supplemented by reference TRBV29-1 and TRBJ2-5, the full variable domain reads SAVISQKPSRDICQRGTSLTIQCQVDSQVTMMFWYRQQPGQSLTLIATANQGSEATYESGFVIDKFPISRPNLTFSTLTVSNMSPEDSSIYLCSVVGGTVETQYFGPGTRLLVL.

This clone was seen more than once but under ten times. The gene calls are TRBV6-1 and TRBJ2-5; no firm D call. The V and J ends lost 6 bases and 2 bases respectively, with 10 bases between them. This CDR3 contains 13 residues. The germline gives CDR1 MNHNS, CDR2 SASEGT. CDR3 bases: TGTGCCAGCAGGAGAGGAGTTCAAGAGACCCAGTACTTC. Its translation: CASRRGVQETQYF.

V and J are TRBV30 and TRBJ2-1; TRBD1 might be the D (6 bases). Germline values: CDR1 GTSNPN, CDR2 SVGIG (reference sequence). The CDR3 has 13 amino acids. Trimming stripped 1 base from V and 2 bases from J, with 6 bases between. The DNA of the CDR3 is TGTGCCTGGAGTGGGGGGCCCTACAATGAGCAGTTCTTC. Translating it yields CAWSGGPYNEQFF. Full variable domain (remainder filled in from reference TRBV30 and TRBJ2-1): SQTIHQWPATLVQPVGSPLSLECTVEGTSNPNLYWYRQAAGRGLQLLFYSVGIGQISSEVPQNLSASRPQDRQFILSSKKLLLSDSGFYLCAWSGGPYNEQFFGPGTRLTVL.

The V call is TRBV10-3, the J call TRBJ1-1, with TRBD1 matching 8 bases. This CDR3 is 20 amino acids long. The junction had 15 bases not matched to a gene; V was cut back by 0 bases and J by 0 bases. CDR1 is ENHRY and CDR2 is SYGVKD in the germline V gene. The CDR3 nucleotides are TGTGCCATCAGTGAGTCTCCGACAGGGGTGTCGGCGGGCGTGAACACTGAAGCTTTCTTT. Translation: CAISESPTGVSAGVNTEAFF.

The table lists this clone with a few counts. Its ends do not fully match the called genes, so a read error is possible. This chain connects TRBV29-1 to TRBJ1-5; D gene ambiguous. This CDR3 region has 13 residues. CDR1 and CDR2 from the germline V gene are SQVTM and ANQGSEA. The CDR3 DNA is TGCAGCGTTGAAGTGGTCAGGAATCAGCCCAAGCATTTC. Its translation is CSVEVVRNQPKHF.

Only a few counts were recorded for this clone. The chain couples TRBV18 to TRBJ1-1, with D hard to call. Germline loops: CDR1 KGHSH, CDR2 LQKENI. V shed 3 bases and J shed 1 base, with 6 bases lying between them. The CDR3 covers 13 residues. CDR3 residues: CASSPPGNTEAFF. CDR3 bases: TGTGCCAGCTCACCGCCAGGGAACACTGAAGCTTTCTTT. Complete variable domain (other parts from reference TRBV18 and TRBJ1-1): NAGVMQNPRHLVRRRGQEARLRCSPMKGHSHVYWYRQLPEEGLKFMVYLQKENIIDESGMPKERFSAEFPKEGPSILRIQQVVRGDSAAYFCASSPPGNTEAFFGQGTRLTVV.

This clone was seen only a few times. The gene calls are TRBV7-3 and TRBJ2-2; 7 positions agree with TRBD2. This CDR3 spans 14 amino acids. With V trimmed by 2 bases and J by 6 bases, 3 bases remained unmatched. Germline CDR1 reads SGHTA; CDR2 reads FQGTGA. The CDR3 region has the DNA TGTGCCAGCAGCTTAGGGCTAGCGGCCGGGGAGCTGTTTTTT. Encoded protein: CASSLGLAAGELFF.

The V gene is TRBV13, the J gene TRBJ1-3; 8 positions agree with TRBD1. Trimming took 5 bases from V and 0 from J; bases not matched to a gene: 9. Germline CDR1 PRHDT, CDR2 FYEKMQ (reference sequence). The CDR3 extends over 17 amino acids. The CDR3 bases are TGTGCCAGCAGCCCAGGGGGCCACAGGAGCTCTGGAAACACCATATATTTT. Amino acids: CASSPGGHRSSGNTIYF.

The chain uses TRBV9 and TRBJ2-6; D ambiguous. Germline V CDR1 and CDR2: SGDLS, YYNGEE. The CDR3 length is 15 residues. Trimming removed 4 bases from V and 0 bases from J, with 8 bases in between. CDR3 DNA: TGTGCCAGCAGCCCTCAGAACTCTGGGGCCAACGTCCTGACTTTC. Amino acid sequence: CASSPQNSGANVLTF.

The chain employs TRBV23-1 and TRBJ2-7; 9 positions agree with TRBD1. TRBV23-1 qualifies as an ORF whose function is uncertain. The CDR3 is made up of 15 amino acids. V was pared by 4 bases and J by 2 bases, with 6 bases of the junction left unmatched. DNA of the CDR3: TGCGCCAGCAGTCCAAAGACAGGGGGGCCCTACGAGCAGTACTTC. Translating gives CASSPKTGGPYEQYF.

The chain links TRBV11-2 to TRBJ2-2; D might be TRBD2 (5 bases). This CDR3 region has 16 residues. Trimming shortened V by 5 bases and J by 2 bases, and 15 bases separated the two germline ends. CDR1 is SGHAT, CDR2 FQNNGV, per germline. The CDR3 sequence is CASSPVFGINTGELFF. DNA of the CDR3: TGTGCCAGCAGCCCCGTGTTCGGGATCAACACCGGGGAGCTGTTTTTT.

This rearrangement joins TRBV11-3 to TRBJ2-2; 9 bases align to TRBD2. The CDR3 has 14 amino acids. The germline V gene has CDR1 SGHNT and CDR2 YENEEA. V lost 4 bases to trimming and J lost 6 bases; unmatched junction nucleotides: 3. As DNA, the CDR3 is TGTGCCAGCAGCTCGGGACTAGCTGCCGGGGAGCTGTTTTTT. Translating it yields CASSSGLAAGELFF.

This clone has a handful of counts. J is TRBJ2-5 and V is TRBV10-1, with D perhaps matching TRBD2 (7 bases). Germline loops: CDR1 WNHNN, CDR2 SYGVQD (reference sequence). This CDR3 region has 15 residues. V lost 8 bases and J 2 bases, leaving 18 bases between the germline ends. The CDR3 DNA follows: TGCGCCAGCGGCCGAGGCGGGGGCCCACAAGAGACCCAGTACTTC. Translating gives CASGRGGGPQETQYF.

The chain links TRBV18 to TRBJ1-5; no clear D. In germline, CDR1 is KGHSH, CDR2 LQKENI. This CDR3 contains 16 residues. V gave up 2 bases and J gave up 6 bases, with 17 bases separating them. As DNA, the CDR3 is TGTGCCAGCTCACCAACGTCCCGAGGGAAAACTCAGCCCCAGCATTTT. This gives the protein CASSPTSRGKTQPQHF.

This chain links TRBV11-2 with TRBJ1-1; D is possibly TRBD1 (6 bases). In germline, CDR1 is SGHAT, CDR2 FQNNGV. Trimming shortened V by 5 bases and J by 5 bases, and 12 bases separated the two germline ends. This CDR3 has 13 amino acids. This CDR3 reads CASSPRQGTEAFF. As DNA, the CDR3 is TGTGCCAGCAGCCCCCGGCAGGGGACTGAAGCTTTCTTT.

In DNA, the CDR3 is TGTGCCAGCAGTGAAGAGGCAGGGGCAGGGGAAGCTTTCTTT. It codes for CASSEEAGAGEAFF. The V gene is TRBV2, the J gene TRBJ1-1, with D tentatively TRBD1 (6 bases). The CDR3 is 14 amino acids. V was pared by 1 base and J by 8 bases, with 14 bases between. Germline V lookup: CDR1 SNHLY, CDR2 FYNNEI. The whole variable domain, remainder taken from reference TRBV2 and TRBJ1-1, is EPEVTQTPSHQVTQMGQEVILRCVPISNHLYFYWYRQILGQKVEFLVSFYNNEISEKSEIFDDQFSVERPDGSNFTLKIRSTKLEDSAMYFCASSEEAGAGEAFFGQGTRLTVV.

The CDR3 loop reads CASSLTLDRGGNTIYF. The CDR3, as DNA: TGTGCCAGCTCACTCACCCTTGACAGAGGCGGAAACACCATATATTTT. V and J are TRBV18 and TRBJ1-3, with a weak D call TRBD1 (5 bases). CDR3 size: 16 residues. The germline gives CDR1 KGHSH, CDR2 LQKENI. Trimming took 4 bases from V and 4 from J, leaving 17 bases between them.

The V gene is TRBV5-4, the J gene TRBJ2-3; D call uncertain. The germline CDR1 and CDR2 sequences are SGHNT and YYREEE (reference sequence). V shed 0 bases and J shed 0 bases, with 11 bases lying between them. The CDR3 runs 16 residues. The CDR3 loop reads CASSLASRSSTDTQYF. The CDR3 nucleotides read TGTGCCAGCAGCTTGGCCTCGCGGAGCAGCACAGATACGCAGTATTTT.